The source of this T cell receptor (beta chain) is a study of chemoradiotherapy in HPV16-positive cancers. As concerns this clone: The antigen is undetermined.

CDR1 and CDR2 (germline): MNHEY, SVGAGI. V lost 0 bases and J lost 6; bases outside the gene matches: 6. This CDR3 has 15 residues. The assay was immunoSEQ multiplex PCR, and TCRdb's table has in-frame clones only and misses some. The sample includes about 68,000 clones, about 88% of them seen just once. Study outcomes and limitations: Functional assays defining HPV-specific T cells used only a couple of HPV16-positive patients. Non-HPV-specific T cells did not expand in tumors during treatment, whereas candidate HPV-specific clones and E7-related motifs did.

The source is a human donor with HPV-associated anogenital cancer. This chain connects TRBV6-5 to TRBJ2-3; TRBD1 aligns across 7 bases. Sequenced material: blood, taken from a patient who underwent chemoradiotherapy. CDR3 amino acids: CASSYSYRGEDTQYF. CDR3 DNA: TGTGCCAGCAGTTACTCGTACAGGGGAGAGGATACGCAGTATTTT.